This TCR beta chain derives from a study of blood T cell repertoires in COVID-19. Clones were sequenced by immunoSEQ multiplex PCR, and TCRdb holds only the in-frame ones, with some missing. This sample carries about 62,000 clones, around 84% of them seen once, and the ten largest clones take more than 0.8%. V was clipped by 4 bases and J by 1 base, with 11 bases between them. This CDR3 is 14 amino acids long. In germline, CDR1 is SGHRS, CDR2 YFSETQ. The V call is TRBV5-1, the J call TRBJ1-1; a possible D gene is TRBD1 (5 bases). The sequencing sample was made of peripheral blood. This receptor was identified in a man aged 65 to 85 with acute or convalescent COVID-19. The CDR3: CASSPGLQNTEAFF. CDR3 coding DNA: TGCGCCAGCAGCCCGGGACTACAGAACACTGAAGCTTTCTTT.